Listed below are T cell receptor beta chains from one sample, sequenced in a study of OX40 agonist ivuxolimab in advanced cancers. TCRdb keeps only in-frame clones here, not all; method: immunoSEQ multiplex PCR. This table has some 62,000 clones, approximately 90% appearing once. The specimen comprised CD4+ or CD8+ T cells sorted from blood, sampled in a trial of the OX40 agonist ivuxolimab. The receptors were sampled from an adult with an advanced solid tumor such as melanoma, head and neck, liver or kidney cancer. CDR3s include the opening cysteine and the closing phenylalanine or tryptophan. The D gene is left open where the match is weak. Size is omitted from some rows. Given values are once, few, many or a class for expanded clones.

d_call,j_call,v_call,clone_size,cdr3_aa,cdr3_nt
TRBD1,TRBJ1-1,TRBV4-1,-,CASSQDGRDRDITEAFF,TGCGCCAGCAGCCAAGATGGACGGGACAGGGATATAACTGAAGCTTTCTTT
-,TRBJ2-1,TRBV10-2,once,CASSESSWPYNEQFF,TGCGCCAGCAGTGAGTCGAGCTGGCCCTACAATGAGCAGTTCTTC
-,TRBJ2-1,TRBV12-5,-,CASVSPGISYNEQFF,TGTGCTAGTGTATCGCCAGGGATCTCCTACAATGAGCAGTTCTTC
TRBD2,TRBJ2-7,TRBV27,once,CASSVASGDPYEQYF,TGTGCCAGCAGTGTCGCTAGCGGAGATCCCTACGAGCAGTACTTC
-,TRBJ1-1,TRBV10-3,once,CAIRDGHAEGAFF,TGTGCCATCAGGGACGGACACGCCGAGGGAGCTTTCTTT
-,TRBJ2-7,TRBV7-8,-,CASSFETYEQYF,TGTGCCAGCAGCTTCGAAACCTACGAGCAGTACTTC
-,TRBJ2-7,TRBV10-2,-,CASSEGAFYEQYF,TGCGCCAGCAGTGAGGGGGCGTTCTACGAGCAGTACTTC
TRBD2,TRBJ2-7,TRBV19,-,CASSISLAGVSEQYF,TGTGCCAGTAGTATATCACTAGCGGGAGTGAGCGAGCAGTACTTC
-,TRBJ2-1,TRBV2,-,CASSELGEEQFF,TGTGCCAGCAGTGAATTGGGTGAGGAGCAGTTCTTC
TRBD1,TRBJ2-3,TRBV10-2,-,CASSDFRQGGDTQYF,TGCGCCAGCAGTGATTTCCGACAGGGCGGAGATACGCAGTATTTT
TRBD1,TRBJ1-1,TRBV28,once,CASSYTGVEAFF,TGTGCCAGCAGTTATACAGGGGTTGAAGCTTTCTTT